These T cell receptor beta chains were read from a single sample in a study of T cell responses to AZD1222 COVID-19 vaccine. TCRdb keeps only in-frame clones here, not all; method: immunoSEQ multiplex PCR. This sample has tens of thousands of clones, with under 90% found just once. The source material was peripheral blood, sampled on day 0 of AZD1222 vaccination. These receptors were taken from an adult in good health. The CDR3 runs from the conserved cysteine through the conserved F or W. Fields, in order: V gene, D gene, J gene, clone size, CDR3 protein, CDR3 DNA. D genes are given only for firm matches. Expanded clones are given a class, and other clones once, few, many or no size at all.

V gene: TRBV7-9
D gene: .
J gene: TRBJ2-3
clone size: once
CDR3 protein: CASSTTESDTQYF
CDR3 DNA: TGTGCCAGCAGCACCACAGAGTCCGATACGCAGTATTTT

V gene: TRBV7-6
D gene: TRBD2
J gene: TRBJ2-7
clone size: .
CDR3 protein: CASSGGLTYEQYF
CDR3 DNA: TGTGCCAGTAGCGGGGGCCTGACCTACGAGCAGTACTTC

V gene: TRBV15
D gene: .
J gene: TRBJ1-6
clone size: .
CDR3 protein: CATSRDRGSPLHF
CDR3 DNA: TGTGCCACCAGCAGAGATAGGGGATCACCCCTCCACTTT

V gene: TRBV15
D gene: .
J gene: TRBJ2-6
clone size: .
CDR3 protein: CATSRVGSGANVLTF
CDR3 DNA: TGTGCCACCAGCAGAGTTGGCTCTGGGGCCAACGTCCTGACTTTC

V gene: TRBV7-2
D gene: .
J gene: TRBJ1-2
clone size: .
CDR3 protein: CASSLSTEAIYGYTF
CDR3 DNA: TGTGCCAGCAGCTTATCCACAGAGGCGATCTATGGCTACACCTTC

V gene: TRBV2
D gene: .
J gene: TRBJ2-3
clone size: .
CDR3 protein: CASKRQGPSTDTQYF
CDR3 DNA: TGTGCCAGCAAGCGCCAGGGCCCGAGCACAGATACGCAGTATTTT

V gene: TRBV5-8
D gene: .
J gene: TRBJ2-7
clone size: .
CDR3 protein: CASSGGYEQYF
CDR3 DNA: TGTGCCAGCAGCGGGGGGTACGAGCAGTACTTC

V gene: TRBV10-3
D gene: .
J gene: TRBJ2-2
clone size: .
CDR3 protein: CAITADKNTGELFF
CDR3 DNA: TGTGCCATCACCGCGGACAAGAACACCGGGGAGCTGTTTTTT

V gene: TRBV3-1/TRBV3-2
D gene: TRBD2
J gene: TRBJ2-7
clone size: few
CDR3 protein: CASSQDLWGGSYEQYF
CDR3 DNA: TGTGCCAGCAGCCAAGATCTTTGGGGGGGTTCGTACGAGCAGTACTTC

V gene: TRBV21-1
D gene: .
J gene: TRBJ2-7
clone size: once
CDR3 protein: CASSVRTDSYEQYF
CDR3 DNA: TGTGCCAGCAGCGTACGGACAGACTCCTACGAGCAGTACTTC

V gene: TRBV30
D gene: TRBD1
J gene: TRBJ1-2
clone size: .
CDR3 protein: CAATGEYGYTF
CDR3 DNA: TGTGCCGCAACAGGGGAATATGGCTACACCTTC

V gene: TRBV6-5
D gene: .
J gene: TRBJ1-2
clone size: .
CDR3 protein: CASSQGIQGYTF
CDR3 DNA: TGTGCCAGCAGCCAGGGTATTCAGGGCTACACCTTC

V gene: TRBV11-2
D gene: .
J gene: TRBJ2-7
clone size: .
CDR3 protein: CASSTLVSSYEQYF
CDR3 DNA: TGTGCCAGCAGCACTCTTGTGAGCTCCTACGAGCAGTACTTC

V gene: TRBV7-9
D gene: TRBD2
J gene: TRBJ2-6
clone size: .
CDR3 protein: CASSPPLAGGTSGANVLTF
CDR3 DNA: TGTGCCAGCAGCCCCCCCCTAGCGGGAGGCACCTCTGGGGCCAACGTCCTGACTTTC

V gene: TRBV4-2
D gene: TRBD2
J gene: TRBJ2-1
clone size: once
CDR3 protein: CASSPGLGYNEQFF
CDR3 DNA: TGTGCCAGCAGCCCCGGACTAGGATACAATGAGCAGTTCTTC

V gene: TRBV3-1/TRBV3-2
D gene: TRBD2
J gene: TRBJ2-2
clone size: .
CDR3 protein: CASSLSPGLAGGTDGELFF
CDR3 DNA: TGTGCCAGCAGTCTCTCACCGGGACTAGCGGGCGGAACGGACGGGGAGCTGTTTTTT